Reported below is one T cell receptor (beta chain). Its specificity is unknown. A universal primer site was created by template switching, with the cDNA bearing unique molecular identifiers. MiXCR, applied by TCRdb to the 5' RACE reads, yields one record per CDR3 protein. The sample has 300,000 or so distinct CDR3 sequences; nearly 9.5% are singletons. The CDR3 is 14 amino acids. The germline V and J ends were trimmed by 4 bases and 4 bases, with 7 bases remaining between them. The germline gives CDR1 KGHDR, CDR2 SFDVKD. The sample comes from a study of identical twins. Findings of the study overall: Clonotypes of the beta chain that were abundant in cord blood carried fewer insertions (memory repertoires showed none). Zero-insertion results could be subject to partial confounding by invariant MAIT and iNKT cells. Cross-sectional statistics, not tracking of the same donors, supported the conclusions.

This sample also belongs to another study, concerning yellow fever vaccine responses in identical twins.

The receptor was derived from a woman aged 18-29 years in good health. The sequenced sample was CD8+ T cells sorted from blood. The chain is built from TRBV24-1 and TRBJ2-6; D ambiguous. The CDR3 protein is CATSDSTGANVLTF. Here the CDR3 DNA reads TGTGCCACCAGTGACTCGACAGGGGCCAACGTCCTGACTTTC.